A single sample gave rise to the 16 T cell receptor beta chains below, sequenced in a study of Ad26.COV2.S vaccination and SARS-CoV-2 variants. Stated treatment: some 20 received Ad26.COV2.S at low or high dose, single or two shots; roughly five received placebo; per-sample allocation not given. The study sampled participants on day 63 after the first vaccine or placebo injection. Measured with immunoSEQ multiplex PCR; TCRdb has only the in-frame clones, and not every one. The data contain approximately 240,000 clones, roughly 90% of them singletons. The sample consisted of peripheral blood, taken in a trial of Ad26.COV2.S vaccine versus placebo. The receptor set was obtained from a person between 18 and 65 years old who received the Ad26.COV2.S COVID-19 vaccine or a placebo.

This clone was seen a single time. The chain couples TRBV24-1 to TRBJ2-4; 13 bases fit TRBD2. V lost 4 bases to trimming and J lost 0 bases; unmatched junction nucleotides: 14. This CDR3 has 21 residues. The germline CDR1 and CDR2 sequences are KGHDR and SFDVKD. The CDR3 DNA reads as TGTGCCACCAGTGACCTGACTAGCGGGGGGCCCATGCGACTAGCCAAAAACATTCAGTACTTC. The encoded protein is CATSDLTSGGPMRLAKNIQYF.

V gene TRBV28 combines with J gene TRBJ2-7, with 12 bases identical to TRBD1. The CDR3 has 15 residues. CDR1 MDHEN and CDR2 SYDVKM come from the germline V gene. J lost 2 bases, V lost 5 bases, and 4 bases had no gene match. CDR3 bases: TGTGCCAGCAGTCGCTGGGACAGGGGGCCCTACGAGCAGTACTTC. It translates to CASSRWDRGPYEQYF.

The rearrangement joins TRBV7-2 to TRBJ2-5; 8 bases are a match to TRBD2. This CDR3 is 15 amino acids long. V lost 7 bases, J lost 6 bases, and 13 bases stayed unmatched. CDR1 is SGHTA, CDR2 FQGNSA, per germline. CDR3 sequence: CASNKPIAGSQTQYF. The CDR3 nucleotides read TGTGCCAGCAACAAACCGATAGCGGGAAGTCAGACCCAGTACTTC.

A single count supports this clone. The chain links TRBV5-4 to TRBJ2-2; D may be TRBD2 (6 bases). CDR1 and CDR2 (germline): SGHNT, YYREEE (reference sequence). CDR3 size: 16 residues. The V gene lost 4 bases and the J gene lost 0 bases, with 13 bases spanning the gap. The CDR3 loop reads CASSPGGVTNTGELFF. CDR3 DNA: TGTGCCAGCAGCCCCGGCGGGGTGACGAACACCGGGGAGCTGTTTTTT. Drawing the rest from reference TRBV5-4 and TRBJ2-2, the complete variable domain is ETGVTQSPTHLIKTRGQQVTLRCSSQSGHNTVSWYQQALGQGPQFIFQYYREEENGRGNFPPRFSGLQFPNYSSELNVNALELDDSALYLCASSPGGVTNTGELFFGEGSRLTVL.

The V and J genes are TRBV11-2 and TRBJ2-7; D uncertain. With 5 bases removed from V and 2 bases from J, the gap between germline ends came to 13 bases. CDR1 SGHAT and CDR2 FQNNGV come from the germline V gene. The CDR3 extends over 14 amino acids. The DNA for the CDR3 is TGTGCCAGCAGCCCCCCACTCGGCCCCTACGAGCAGTACTTC. It codes for CASSPPLGPYEQYF. Variable domain in full (rest from reference TRBV11-2 and TRBJ2-7): EAGVAQSPRYKIIEKRQSVAFWCNPISGHATLYWYQQILGQGPKLLIQFQNNGVVDDSQLPKDRFSAERLKGVDSTLKIQPAKLEDSAVYLCASSPPLGPYEQYFGPGTRLTVT.

Notes on this clone: At one boundary the junction diverges from the germline segment, which might be a read error. This chain connects TRBV5-1 to TRBJ2-2; D is unresolved. The CDR3 is 15 amino acids. Germline CDR1 is SGHRS and CDR2 is YFSETQ. CDR3 DNA sequence: TGCGCCAGCAGATTGGATCTAGGGAACACCGGGGAGCTGTTTTTT. Its translation: CASRLDLGNTGELFF.

The genes are TRBV6-2 or TRBV6-3 and TRBJ2-3; D gene uncertain. The germline V and J ends were trimmed by 0 bases and 5 bases, with 12 bases remaining between them. CDR3 length: 15 amino acids. Germline loops: CDR1 MNHEY, CDR2 SVGEGT. Here the CDR3 reads CASSYSGRREDTQYF. The CDR3 nucleotides read TGTGCCAGCAGTTACTCGGGTAGAAGGGAAGATACGCAGTATTTT.

The chain carries TRBV28 and TRBJ2-3; D might be TRBD2 (6 bases). The germline V gene has CDR1 MDHEN and CDR2 SYDVKM. The CDR3 has 16 amino acids. V lost 4 bases to trimming and J lost 0 bases, with 14 bases between them. The CDR3 DNA sequence: TGTGCCAGCAGTTCCCCGGGACTCCAGAGCACAGATACGCAGTATTTT. It codes for CASSSPGLQSTDTQYF.

The V call is TRBV6-6, the J call TRBJ2-3, with 7 bases that match TRBD2. The CDR3 runs 16 residues. V gave up 2 bases and J gave up 3 bases; unmatched junction bases: 8. Germline assignment: CDR1 MNHNY and CDR2 SVGAGI (reference sequence). CDR3 nucleotides: TGTGCCAGCAGTTACCCCTCCGGGGGGTGGACAGATACGCAGTATTTT. Translation: CASSYPSGGWTDTQYF.

This chain links TRBV25-1 with TRBJ2-1; TRBD2 matches 11 bases. This CDR3 region has 14 residues. Per the germline V gene, CDR1 is MGHDK and CDR2 is SYGVNS. V was clipped by 6 bases and J by 6 bases; unmatched bases: 4. CDR3 coding DNA: TGTGCCAGCAGGGCTAGCGGGAGGTCCAATGAGCAGTTCTTC. Amino acids: CASRASGRSNEQFF.

This clone occurred a few times. The gene calls are TRBV28 and TRBJ1-3; D unresolved. Germline V gene sequence: CDR1 MDHEN, CDR2 SYDVKM. Trimming cost V 3 bases and J 7 bases, with 13 bases left between them. The CDR3 spans 14 residues. DNA for the CDR3: TGTGCCAGCAGTTTTGGTTTGGTGGGGAACACCATATATTTT. Translated, it gives CASSFGLVGNTIYF.

The rearrangement links TRBV5-1 to TRBJ2-1; D may match TRBD1 or TRBD2 (5 bases each). The CDR3 sequence is 16 residues long. V was trimmed by 4 bases and J by 0 bases, leaving 14 bases between them. Germline assignment: CDR1 SGHRS and CDR2 YFSETQ. The CDR3 nucleotides are TGCGCCAGCAGCATTCCCACGGGACGCTCCTACAATGAGCAGTTCTTC. Its protein is CASSIPTGRSYNEQFF.

The rearrangement joins TRBV30 to TRBJ2-5; possible D gene TRBD1, 5 bases. V lost 6 bases and J 1 base, leaving 15 bases between the germline ends. The CDR3 sequence is 14 residues long. Germline CDR1 and CDR2: GTSNPN and SVGIG (reference sequence). The CDR3 bases are TGTGCCTGTTACAGGAGCCCCGGCCAAGAGACCCAGTACTTC. This gives the protein CACYRSPGQETQYF.

The J gene is TRBJ1-1, the V gene TRBV5-6; D might be TRBD1 (5 bases). Germline loops: CDR1 SGHDT, CDR2 YYEEEE. The CDR3 has 14 residues. The V gene lost 2 bases and the J gene lost 8 bases, with 16 bases spanning the gap. CDR3 DNA sequence: TGTGCCAGCAGCTTCCACCAGGGAGTTACCGAAGCTTTCTTT. This encodes CASSFHQGVTEAFF. Filled out from reference TRBV5-6 and TRBJ1-1, the complete variable domain reads DAGVTQSPTHLIKTRGQQVTLRCSPKSGHDTVSWYQQALGQGPQFIFQYYEEEERQRGNFPDRFSGHQFPNYSSELNVNALLLGDSALYLCASSFHQGVTEAFFGQGTRLTVV.

In this sample, this clone turned up a few times. The rearrangement joins TRBV28 to TRBJ2-3, with 7 nucleotides matching TRBD2. Germline CDR1 reads MDHEN; CDR2 reads SYDVKM. The junction had 11 bases not matched to a gene; V was cut back by 0 bases and J by 8 bases. The CDR3 has 16 residues. The CDR3 is CASSLWRGSWGGTQYF. CDR3 nucleotides: TGTGCCAGCAGTTTATGGCGGGGTAGTTGGGGGGGTACGCAGTATTTT.

This clone was seen a single time. The CDR3 loop reads CAISERLPGQGPNEQFF. In DNA form, the CDR3 reads TGTGCCATCAGTGAGCGATTACCGGGACAGGGCCCCAATGAGCAGTTCTTC. The chain employs TRBV10-3 and TRBJ2-1, with 9 bases lining up with TRBD1. The junction had 11 bases not matched to a gene; V was cut back by 2 bases and J by 6 bases. The CDR3 length is 17 residues. Germline V CDR1 and CDR2: ENHRY, SYGVKD.